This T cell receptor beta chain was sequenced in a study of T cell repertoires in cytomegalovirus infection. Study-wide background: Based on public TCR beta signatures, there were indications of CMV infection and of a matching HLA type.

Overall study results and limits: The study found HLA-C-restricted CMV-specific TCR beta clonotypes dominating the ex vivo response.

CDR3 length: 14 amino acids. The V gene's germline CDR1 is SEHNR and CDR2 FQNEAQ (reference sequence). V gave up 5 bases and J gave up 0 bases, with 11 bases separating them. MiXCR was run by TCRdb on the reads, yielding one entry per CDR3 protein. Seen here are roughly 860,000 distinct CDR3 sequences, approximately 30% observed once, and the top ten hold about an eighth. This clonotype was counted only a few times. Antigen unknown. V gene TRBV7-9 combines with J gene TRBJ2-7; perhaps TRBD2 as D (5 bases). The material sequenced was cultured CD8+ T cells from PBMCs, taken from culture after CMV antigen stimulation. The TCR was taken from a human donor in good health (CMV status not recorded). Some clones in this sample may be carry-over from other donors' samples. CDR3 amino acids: CASSGGGLSYEQYF. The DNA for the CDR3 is TGTGCCAGCAGCGGCGGAGGACTCTCCTACGAGCAGTACTTC.